This T cell receptor (beta chain) was captured in a study of T cells in Graves' hyperthyroidism and ophthalmopathy. General study points: In validation, the model predicted ophthalmopathy. These predictions came a median roughly 6 months before onset.

RNA transcripts were the template for amplifying TCR beta CDR3 regions. The HTBI set primed first-round TCR CDR3 RT-PCR. TCRdb re-called the multiplex PCR reads with MiXCR, one entry per CDR3 protein. The sample has 550,000 to 850,000 distinct CDR3 sequences, roughly a sixth seen once; the top ten hold 16%. A sample of blood taken at first hyperthyroidism diagnosis preceded any ophthalmopathy symptoms. Deletions cut 6 bases from V and 4 bases from J, with 10 bases between. The germline CDR1 and CDR2 sequences are LGHNT and FRNRAP. The CDR3 contains 12 residues. With respect to this clonotype: Its antigen is as yet unknown.

This receptor was obtained from a woman aged 50 to 65 with Graves' hyperthyroidism that later progressed to Graves' ophthalmopathy. The V and J genes are TRBV12-5 and TRBJ2-7; D call uncertain. Sample: blood. This CDR3 is CASGLNEYEQYF. CDR3 DNA sequence: TGTGCTAGTGGCCTGAATGAATACGAGCAGTACTTC.